The 9 T cell receptor beta chains reported below all come from one sample, sequenced in a study of cytomegalovirus exposure and HLA in healthy donors. Primers: 60 Vbeta forward and 13 Jbeta reverse. Data came from immunoSEQ multiplex PCR; TCRdb stores just in-frame clones and leaves some out. The table lists over 85,000 clones, 75% to 90% of them singletons. Material for sequencing was PBMCs. The receptors shown here come from a man aged 40-49 years in good health and CMV-seronegative.

This clone was seen a single time. The chain carries TRBV5-1 and TRBJ2-3; maybe TRBD1 (6 bases). V was shortened by 4 bases and J by 1 base, with 10 bases between the two germline ends. Per germline, CDR1 SGHRS and CDR2 YFSETQ. The CDR3 has 14 amino acids. CDR3 region: CASSRAGGTDTQYF. CDR3 bases: TGCGCCAGCAGCCGGGCAGGGGGCACAGATACGCAGTATTTT.

This clone was picked up one time. This rearrangement joins TRBV14 to TRBJ1-3; 8 positions match TRBD1. V dropped 4 bases and J dropped 4; count of bases not matched to a gene: 3. CDR1 is SGHDN and CDR2 is FVKESK in the germline V gene. This CDR3 has 14 amino acids. The CDR3 sequence: CASSLPGGGNTIYF. The CDR3 nucleotides are TGTGCCAGCAGCCTCCCAGGGGGCGGAAACACCATATATTTT.

This clone was observed once. V gene TRBV5-1 combines with J gene TRBJ1-3, with TRBD1 as a possible D gene (6 bases). CDR1 is SGHRS, CDR2 YFSETQ, per germline. CDR3 length equals 14 residues. V lost 5 bases, J lost 0 bases, and 9 bases lay in between. The CDR3 nucleotides are TGCGCCAGCAGGGGGACAAACTCTGGAAACACCATATATTTT. Its translation: CASRGTNSGNTIYF.

J is TRBJ1-2 and V is TRBV5-1, with TRBD1 matching over 8 bases. The CDR3 consists of 15 residues. Germline V gives CDR1 SGHRS, CDR2 YFSETQ. Losses at the gene ends were 4 bases for V and 1 base for J; bases not matched to a gene: 6. CDR3 sequence reads: CASSRGQVDNYGYTF. DNA for the CDR3: TGCGCCAGCAGCAGGGGACAGGTGGATAACTATGGCTACACCTTC.

This chain uses TRBV18 with TRBJ1-2; 7 bases agree with TRBD1. This CDR3 contains 16 residues. Trimming cost V 5 bases and J 6 bases; bases outside gene matches: 15. CDR1 is KGHSH and CDR2 is LQKENI in the germline V gene. CDR3 coding DNA: TGTGCCAGCTCAAAGACCGGGACAGAAACCACCGATGGCTACACCTTC. It yields the protein CASSKTGTETTDGYTF.

V gene TRBV2 combines with J gene TRBJ2-7; unclear D gene. The V end was cut by 3 bases, the J end by 4 bases, with 7 bases between. Germline assignment: CDR1 SNHLY and CDR2 FYNNEI. CDR3 length: 12 amino acids. The CDR3 loop reads CASSDPFYEQYF. DNA of the CDR3: TGTGCCAGCAGTGACCCTTTTTACGAGCAGTACTTC.

The J gene is TRBJ1-1, the V gene TRBV5-6; 10 nucleotides line up with TRBD1. The V gene end was trimmed by 2 bases and the J gene end by 3 bases; junction bases not matched to a gene: 13. This CDR3 has 18 amino acids. CDR1 is SGHDT and CDR2 is YYEEEE in the germline V gene. DNA for the CDR3: TGTGCCAGCAGCTTTGGGACAGGGGCTCTTTACAGAGACACTGAAGCTTTCTTT. It translates to CASSFGTGALYRDTEAFF. The full variable domain, with the rest looked up from reference TRBV5-6 and TRBJ1-1, is DAGVTQSPTHLIKTRGQQVTLRCSPKSGHDTVSWYQQALGQGPQFIFQYYEEEERQRGNFPDRFSGHQFPNYSSELNVNALLLGDSALYLCASSFGTGALYRDTEAFFGQGTRLTVV.

The chain has TRBV15 and TRBJ1-1; D not resolved. Trimming took off 3 bases at V and 1 base at J, with 3 bases between the two ends. The CDR3 has 12 residues. Per germline, CDR1 LNHNV and CDR2 YYDKDF (reference sequence). The chain's CDR3 is CATSRRNTEAFF. The CDR3 coding sequence is TGTGCCACCAGCAGGAGGAACACTGAAGCTTTCTTT.

The genes are TRBV10-2 and TRBJ1-2, with a tentative D call TRBD1 (6 bases). V dropped 5 bases and J dropped 6 bases, with 13 bases sitting between them. This CDR3 comprises 13 residues. CDR1 and CDR2 (germline): WSHSY, SAAADI. CDR3 DNA: TGCGCCAGCAGTTTTAGGGACAACGATGGCTACACCTTC. Translating gives CASSFRDNDGYTF.